This TCR beta chain derives from a study of blood T cell repertoires in COVID-19. The J segment lost 4 bases and the V segment lost 0 bases, leaving 6 bases of the junction unmatched. The germline V gene encodes CDR1 MNHEY and CDR2 SMNVEV (reference sequence). The CDR3 spans 16 residues. Assay used: immunoSEQ multiplex PCR; TCRdb lists only in-frame clones, some missing. The sample carries 250,000 to 350,000 clones, approximately 84% recorded once. Sequenced material: peripheral blood. The sequence derives from a human donor with COVID-19, enrolled during active disease. The donor label of this sample is uncertain. V is TRBV27 and J is TRBJ1-2, with TRBD1 matching over 9 bases. Here the CDR3 reads CASSLSPGTGFYGYTF. The CDR3 bases are TGTGCCAGCAGTTTATCCCCCGGGACAGGGTTCTATGGCTACACCTTC.